This T cell receptor (beta chain) was recovered during a study of shared clonotypes between healthy human individuals. Produced via immunoSEQ multiplex PCR; TCRdb's table is partial and in-frame only. The sample records under 1 million clones, 90% to 97% being singletons. Terminally differentiated effector memory CD45RA+ cells were excluded from the naive CD8 cells, which were CD45RO-negative and positively selected for CCR7. The CDR3 is 13 residues long. The germline V gene encodes CDR1 SQVTM and CDR2 ANQGSEA. V was shortened by 2 bases and J by 0 bases, with 8 bases between the two germline ends. This clone was recorded only once.

The sample comprised naive CD8+ T cells sorted from blood. This rearrangement joins TRBV29-1 to TRBJ2-7; D is unresolved. The receptor was isolated from a young man in good health. CDR3 bases: TGCAGCGTTGAACGGTCGAACTCCTACGAGCAGTACTTC. Translation: CSVERSNSYEQYF.